This TCR beta chain derives from a study of a mutant IDH1 vaccine in newly diagnosed glioma. Study-wide context: Sex among treated patients split about 60% male, about 40% female; mean age was approximately 38 years.

The assay was immunoSEQ multiplex PCR, and TCRdb's table has in-frame clones only and misses some. The sample contains approximately 52,000 clones, roughly 80% of which appear only once. J gave up 7 bases and V 9 bases, and 8 bases lay outside the gene matches. Looked up from germline, CDR1 is SNHLY and CDR2 is FYNNEI. This CDR3 has 13 amino acids. Time point defined: baseline, week 1 (first vaccination visit). The treatment: pre-vaccination baseline after standard-of-care therapy. Donor tumors were new WHO grade 3 or 4 IDH1-mutant, ATRX-lost astrocytomas. The clonotype originates from a woman between 40 and 55 years old with glioma. Sequenced material: PBMCs, taken from a glioma patient treated with radiotherapy, temozolomide or both. The chain joins TRBV2 to TRBJ2-1; 8 nucleotides align to TRBD2. The CDR3, as DNA: TGTGCCAGTTGGTTCGGGGGGGAAAATGAGCAGTTCTTC. It yields the protein CASWFGGENEQFF.